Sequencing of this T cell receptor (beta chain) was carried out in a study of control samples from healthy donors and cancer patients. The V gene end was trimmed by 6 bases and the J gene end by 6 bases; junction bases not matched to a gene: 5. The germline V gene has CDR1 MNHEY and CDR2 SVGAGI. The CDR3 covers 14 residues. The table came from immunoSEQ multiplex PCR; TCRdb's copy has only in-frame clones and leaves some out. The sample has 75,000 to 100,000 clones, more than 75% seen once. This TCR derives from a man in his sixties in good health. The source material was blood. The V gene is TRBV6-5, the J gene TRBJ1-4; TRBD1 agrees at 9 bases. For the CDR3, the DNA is TGTGCCAGCAGGTCACAGGGGGCTTATGAAAAACTGTTTTTT. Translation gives CASRSQGAYEKLFF.